The clone carrying this T cell receptor (beta chain) was seen many times. Looked up from germline, CDR1 is SGHNT and CDR2 is YYREEE (reference sequence). Trimming left V 3 bases short and J 2 bases short, with 14 bases between. CDR3 length: 15 residues. The sample comes from a study of shared clonotypes between healthy human individuals. Sequenced by immunoSEQ multiplex PCR; TCRdb stores in-frame clones only, minus some. The profile shows 950,000 to 1,200,000 clones, approximately 80% of them singletons. The chain has TRBV5-4 and TRBJ1-2; D call uncertain. The TCR sequence derives from a man aged 18 to 29 in good health. Some clones in this sample may be carry-over from other donors' samples. The specimen was memory CD4+ T cells from PBMCs. This sample's subset: CD45RA-negative fraction. This CDR3 is CASSSPTTANYGYTF. Written as DNA, the CDR3 is TGTGCCAGCAGCTCGCCTACTACAGCAAACTATGGCTACACCTTC. Variable domain in full (rest from reference TRBV5-4 and TRBJ1-2): ETGVTQSPTHLIKTRGQQVTLRCSSQSGHNTVSWYQQALGQGPQFIFQYYREEENGRGNFPPRFSGLQFPNYSSELNVNALELDDSALYLCASSSPTTANYGYTFGSGTRLTVV.